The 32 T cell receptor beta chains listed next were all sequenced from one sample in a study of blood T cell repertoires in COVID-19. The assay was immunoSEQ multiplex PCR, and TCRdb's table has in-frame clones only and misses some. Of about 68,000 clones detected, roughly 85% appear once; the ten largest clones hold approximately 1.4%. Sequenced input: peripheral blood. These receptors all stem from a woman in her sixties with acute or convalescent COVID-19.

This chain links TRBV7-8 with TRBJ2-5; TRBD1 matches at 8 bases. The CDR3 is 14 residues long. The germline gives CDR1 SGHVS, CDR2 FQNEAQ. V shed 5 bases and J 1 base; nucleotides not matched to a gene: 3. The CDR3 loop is CASSLGQGQETQYF. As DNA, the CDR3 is TGTGCCAGCAGCCTTGGACAGGGCCAAGAGACCCAGTACTTC.

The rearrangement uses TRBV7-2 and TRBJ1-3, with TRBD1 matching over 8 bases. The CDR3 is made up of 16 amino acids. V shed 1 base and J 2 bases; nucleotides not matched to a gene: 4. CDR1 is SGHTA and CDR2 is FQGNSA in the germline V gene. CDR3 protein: CASSLGHRGAGNTIYF. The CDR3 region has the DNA TGTGCCAGCAGCTTAGGGCACAGGGGGGCTGGAAACACCATATATTTT.

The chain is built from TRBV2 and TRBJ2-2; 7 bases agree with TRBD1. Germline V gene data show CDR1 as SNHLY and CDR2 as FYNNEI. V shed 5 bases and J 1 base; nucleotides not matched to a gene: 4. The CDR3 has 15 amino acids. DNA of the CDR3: TGTGCCAGCAGTCGGGACAGCCTGAACACCGGGGAGCTGTTTTTT. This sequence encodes CASSRDSLNTGELFF. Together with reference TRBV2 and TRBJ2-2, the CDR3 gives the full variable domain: EPEVTQTPSHQVTQMGQEVILRCVPISNHLYFYWYRQILGQKVEFLVSFYNNEISEKSEIFDDQFSVERPDGSNFTLKIRSTKLEDSAMYFCASSRDSLNTGELFFGEGSRLTVL.

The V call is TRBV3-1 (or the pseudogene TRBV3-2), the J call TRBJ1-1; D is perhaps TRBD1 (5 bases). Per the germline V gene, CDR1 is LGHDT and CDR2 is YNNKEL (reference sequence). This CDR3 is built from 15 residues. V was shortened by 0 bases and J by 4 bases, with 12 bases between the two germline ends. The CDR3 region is CASSQDGGVGTEAFF. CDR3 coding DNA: TGTGCCAGCAGCCAAGATGGGGGGGTGGGCACTGAAGCTTTCTTT.

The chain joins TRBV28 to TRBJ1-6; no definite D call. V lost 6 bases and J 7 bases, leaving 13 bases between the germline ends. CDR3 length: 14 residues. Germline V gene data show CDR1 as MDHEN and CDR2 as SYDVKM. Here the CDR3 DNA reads TGTGCCAGCAGGTACCTAAGGAGGAATTCACCCCTCCACTTT. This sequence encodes CASRYLRRNSPLHF.

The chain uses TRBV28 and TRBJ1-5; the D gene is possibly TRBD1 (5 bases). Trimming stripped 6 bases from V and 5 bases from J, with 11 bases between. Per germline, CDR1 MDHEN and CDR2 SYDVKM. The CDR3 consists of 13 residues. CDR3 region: CASRWTYDQPQHF. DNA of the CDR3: TGTGCCAGCAGATGGACATACGATCAGCCCCAGCATTTT.

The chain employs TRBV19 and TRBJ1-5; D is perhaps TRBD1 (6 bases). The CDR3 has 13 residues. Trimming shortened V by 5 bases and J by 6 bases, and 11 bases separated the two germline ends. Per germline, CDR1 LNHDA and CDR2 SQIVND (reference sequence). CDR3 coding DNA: TGTGCCAGTAGTCCAGGGGCCGGTCAGCCCCAGCATTTT. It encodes CASSPGAGQPQHF. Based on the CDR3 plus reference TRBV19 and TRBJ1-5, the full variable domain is DGGITQSPKYLFRKEGQNVTLSCEQNLNHDAMYWYRQDPGQGLRLIYYSQIVNDFQKGDIAEGYSVSREKKESFPLTVTSAQKNPTAFYLCASSPGAGQPQHFGDGTRLSIL.

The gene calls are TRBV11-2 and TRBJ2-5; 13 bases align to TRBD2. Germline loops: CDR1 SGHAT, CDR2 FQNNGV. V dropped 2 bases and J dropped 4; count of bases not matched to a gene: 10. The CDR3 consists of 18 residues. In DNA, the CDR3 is TGTGCCAGCAGCTTATTAGGGAGACTAGCGGGGGGCGCAGAGACCCAGTACTTC. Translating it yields CASSLLGRLAGGAETQYF.

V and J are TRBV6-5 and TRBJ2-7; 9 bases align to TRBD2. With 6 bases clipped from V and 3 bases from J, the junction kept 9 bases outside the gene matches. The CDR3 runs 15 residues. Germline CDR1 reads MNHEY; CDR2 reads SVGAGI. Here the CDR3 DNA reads TGTGCCAGCAGGACTAATAGCGGGAGAATCTACGAGCAGTACTTC. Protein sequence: CASRTNSGRIYEQYF.

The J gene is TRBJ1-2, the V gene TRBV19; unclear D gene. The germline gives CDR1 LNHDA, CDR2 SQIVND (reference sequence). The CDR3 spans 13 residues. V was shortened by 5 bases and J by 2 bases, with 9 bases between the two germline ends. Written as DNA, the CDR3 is TGTGCCAGTAGTCAGAGAGGGAACTATGGCTACACCTTC. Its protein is CASSQRGNYGYTF.

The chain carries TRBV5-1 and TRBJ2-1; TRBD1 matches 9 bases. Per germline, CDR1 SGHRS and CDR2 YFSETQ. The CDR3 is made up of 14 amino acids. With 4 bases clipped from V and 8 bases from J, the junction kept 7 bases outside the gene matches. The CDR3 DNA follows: TGCGCCAGCAGCGTCCGGGACAGGGACGATGAGCAGTTCTTC. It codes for CASSVRDRDDEQFF.

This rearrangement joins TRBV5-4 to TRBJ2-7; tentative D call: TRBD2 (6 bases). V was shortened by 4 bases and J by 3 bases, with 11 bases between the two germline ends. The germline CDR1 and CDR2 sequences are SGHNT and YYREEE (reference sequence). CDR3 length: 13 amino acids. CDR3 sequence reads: CASSSYSGYEQYF. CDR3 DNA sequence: TGTGCCAGCAGCAGTTATAGCGGCTACGAGCAGTACTTC.

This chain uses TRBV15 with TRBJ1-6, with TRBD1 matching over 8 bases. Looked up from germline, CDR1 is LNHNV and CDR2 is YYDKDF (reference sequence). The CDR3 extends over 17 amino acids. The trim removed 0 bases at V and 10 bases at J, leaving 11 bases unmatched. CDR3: CATSRDFQGAVGSPLHF. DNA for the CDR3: TGTGCCACCAGCAGAGATTTCCAGGGGGCGGTTGGCTCACCCCTCCACTTT.

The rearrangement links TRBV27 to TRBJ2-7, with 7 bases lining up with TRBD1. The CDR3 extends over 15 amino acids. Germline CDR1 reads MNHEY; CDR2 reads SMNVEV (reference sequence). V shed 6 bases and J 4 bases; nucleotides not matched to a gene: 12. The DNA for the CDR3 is TGTGCCAGCAGGGCCGACAGGGTAAGAGGGTACGAGCAGTACTTC. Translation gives CASRADRVRGYEQYF.

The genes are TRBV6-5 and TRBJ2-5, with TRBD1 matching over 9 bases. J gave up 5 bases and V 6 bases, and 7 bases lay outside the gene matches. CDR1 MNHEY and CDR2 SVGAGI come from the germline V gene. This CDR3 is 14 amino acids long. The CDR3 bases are TGTGCCAGCAGGGGACAGGGTAGTATTGAGACCCAGTACTTC. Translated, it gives CASRGQGSIETQYF.

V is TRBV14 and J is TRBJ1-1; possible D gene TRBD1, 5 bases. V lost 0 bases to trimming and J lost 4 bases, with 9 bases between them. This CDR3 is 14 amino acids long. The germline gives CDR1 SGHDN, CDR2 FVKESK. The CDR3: CASSQDRDLTEAFF. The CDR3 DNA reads TGTGCCAGCAGCCAAGACAGGGATCTCACTGAAGCTTTCTTT.

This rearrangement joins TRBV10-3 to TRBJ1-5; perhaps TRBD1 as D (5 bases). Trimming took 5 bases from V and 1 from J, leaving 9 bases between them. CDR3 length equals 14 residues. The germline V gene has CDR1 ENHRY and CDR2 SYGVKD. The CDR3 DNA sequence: TGTGCCATCAGTCTCGACAGCAGCAATCAGCCCCAGCATTTT. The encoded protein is CAISLDSSNQPQHF.

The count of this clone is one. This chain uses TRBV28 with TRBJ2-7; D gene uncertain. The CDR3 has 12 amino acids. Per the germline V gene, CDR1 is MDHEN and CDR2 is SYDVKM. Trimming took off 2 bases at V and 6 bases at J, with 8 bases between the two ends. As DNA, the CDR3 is TGTGCCAGCAGTTTAGTGACAACCGAGCAGTACTTC. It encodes CASSLVTTEQYF.

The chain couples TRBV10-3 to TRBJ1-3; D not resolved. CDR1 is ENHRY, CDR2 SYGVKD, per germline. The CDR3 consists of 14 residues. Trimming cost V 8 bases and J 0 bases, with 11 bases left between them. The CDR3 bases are TGTGCCATCGGACGCGGGTTCTCTGGAAACACCATATATTTT. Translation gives CAIGRGFSGNTIYF.

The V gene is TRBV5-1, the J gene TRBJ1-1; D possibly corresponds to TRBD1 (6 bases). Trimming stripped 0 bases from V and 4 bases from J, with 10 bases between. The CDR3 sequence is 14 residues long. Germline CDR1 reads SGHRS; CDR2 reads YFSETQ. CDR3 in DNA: TGCGCCAGCAGCTTGGCAGGGGATGGCACTGAAGCTTTCTTT. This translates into CASSLAGDGTEAFF.

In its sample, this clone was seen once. The CDR3 region is CATSDYRDGYTF. Written as DNA, the CDR3 is TGTGCCACCAGTGATTACAGGGATGGCTACACCTTC. This sequence joins TRBV24-1 and TRBJ1-2; maybe TRBD1 (6 bases). Germline assignment: CDR1 KGHDR and CDR2 SFDVKD. The CDR3 spans 12 residues. V lost 2 bases, J lost 6 bases, and 6 bases lay in between.

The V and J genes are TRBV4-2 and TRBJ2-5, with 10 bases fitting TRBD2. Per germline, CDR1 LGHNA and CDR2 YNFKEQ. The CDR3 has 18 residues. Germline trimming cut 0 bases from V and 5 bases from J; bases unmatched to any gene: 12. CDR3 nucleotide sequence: TGTGCCAGCAGCCAAGATCTAGGCAGCGGGAGGGCCCAGGAGACCCAGTACTTC. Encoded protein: CASSQDLGSGRAQETQYF.

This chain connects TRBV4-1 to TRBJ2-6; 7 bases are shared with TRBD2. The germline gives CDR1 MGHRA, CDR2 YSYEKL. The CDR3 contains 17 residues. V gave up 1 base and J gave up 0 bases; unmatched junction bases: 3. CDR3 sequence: CASSQAGGPSGANVLTF. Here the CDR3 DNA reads TGCGCCAGCAGCCAAGCGGGAGGTCCCTCTGGGGCCAACGTCCTGACTTTC.

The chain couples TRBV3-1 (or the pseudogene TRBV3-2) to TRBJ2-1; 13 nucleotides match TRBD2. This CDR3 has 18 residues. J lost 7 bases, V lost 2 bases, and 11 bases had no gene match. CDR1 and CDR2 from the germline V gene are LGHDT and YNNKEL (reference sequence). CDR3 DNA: TGTGCCAGCAGCCAAAAGGAACTAGCGGGAGGGCCTAGGAATGAGCAGTTCTTC. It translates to CASSQKELAGGPRNEQFF.

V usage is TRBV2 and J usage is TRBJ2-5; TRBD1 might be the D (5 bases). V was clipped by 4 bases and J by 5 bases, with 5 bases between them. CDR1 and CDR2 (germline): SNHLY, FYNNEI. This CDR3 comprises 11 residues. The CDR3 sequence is CASSGGETQYF. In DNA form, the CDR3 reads TGTGCCAGCAGTGGGGGCGAGACCCAGTACTTC.

The CDR3 reads CAISKTSADSTEQYF. For the CDR3, the DNA is TGTGCCATTTCTAAGACTAGCGCCGACTCTACCGAGCAGTACTTC. The chain is built from TRBV10-3 and TRBJ2-7; 8 positions agree with TRBD2. Germline loops: CDR1 ENHRY, CDR2 SYGVKD. This CDR3 spans 15 amino acids. The V and J ends lost 9 bases and 6 bases, in that order; junction bases with no gene match: 16.

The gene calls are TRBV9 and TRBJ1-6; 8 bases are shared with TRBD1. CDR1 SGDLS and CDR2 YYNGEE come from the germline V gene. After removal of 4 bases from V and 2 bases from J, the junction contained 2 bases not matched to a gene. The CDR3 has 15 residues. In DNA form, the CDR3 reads TGTGCCAGCAGCACAGGGGGAGCCTATAATTCACCCCTCCACTTT. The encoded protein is CASSTGGAYNSPLHF.

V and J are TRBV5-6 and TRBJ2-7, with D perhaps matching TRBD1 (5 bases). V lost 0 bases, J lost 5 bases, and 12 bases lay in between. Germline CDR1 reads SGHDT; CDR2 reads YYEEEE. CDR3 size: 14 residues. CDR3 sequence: CASSLVAGWHEQYF. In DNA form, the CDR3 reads TGTGCCAGCAGCTTGGTCGCAGGGTGGCACGAGCAGTACTTC.

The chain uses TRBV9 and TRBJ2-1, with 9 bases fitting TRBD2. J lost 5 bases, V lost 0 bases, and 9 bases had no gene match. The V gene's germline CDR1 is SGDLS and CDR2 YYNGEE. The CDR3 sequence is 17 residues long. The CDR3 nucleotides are TGTGCCAGCAGCGTAGGGACTAGCGCGCACCCTGACAATGAGCAGTTCTTC. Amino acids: CASSVGTSAHPDNEQFF.

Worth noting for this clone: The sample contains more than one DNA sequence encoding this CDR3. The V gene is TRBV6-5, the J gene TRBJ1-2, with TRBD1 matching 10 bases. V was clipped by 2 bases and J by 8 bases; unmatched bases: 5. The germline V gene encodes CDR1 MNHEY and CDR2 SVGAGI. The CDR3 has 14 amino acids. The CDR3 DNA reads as TGTGCCAGCAGTTACACGGGACAGGGGAGCGGCTACACCTTC. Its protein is CASSYTGQGSGYTF.

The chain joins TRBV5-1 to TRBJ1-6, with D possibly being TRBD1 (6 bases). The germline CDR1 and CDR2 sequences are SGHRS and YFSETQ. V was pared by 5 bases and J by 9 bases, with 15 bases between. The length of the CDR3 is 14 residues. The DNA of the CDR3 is TGCGCCAGCAGACCCGGACAGTTGGGTTCACCCCTCCACTTT. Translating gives CASRPGQLGSPLHF.

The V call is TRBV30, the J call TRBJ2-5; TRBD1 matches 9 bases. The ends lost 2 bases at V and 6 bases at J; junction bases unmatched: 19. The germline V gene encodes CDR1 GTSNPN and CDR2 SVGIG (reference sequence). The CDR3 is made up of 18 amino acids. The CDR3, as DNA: TGTGCCTGGAGTAGAATTAAGATGGGGACAGGGAGTATGAAGACCCAGTACTTC. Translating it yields CAWSRIKMGTGSMKTQYF.